Described below is a single TCR beta chain sequence and its context. Its specificity is unknown. Then a second PCR, running roughly 7 to 11 cycles, was carried out with a sample-barcoded 5' primer and a J-beta primer mix. Using its own MiXCR run on the 5' RACE reads, TCRdb lists one record per CDR3 protein. Here the sample spans around 1,000,000 distinct CDR3 sequences, roughly 24% being singletons. The sample is drawn from a study of blood T cells in healthy people across ages. Trimming cost V 6 bases and J 5 bases, with 8 bases left between them. The CDR3 runs to 11 residues. Germline CDR1 reads LNHNV; CDR2 reads YYDKDF (reference sequence). General study points: Roughly linear age-related decline in beta diversity appeared, significant by age around 40.

Every donor gave approximately 10 milliliters of peripheral blood. This sample was also put to use in a study of T cells of mothers and their children. From that study: Mothers gave over 9.5 million TCR beta CDR3 reads each, and children 2.5 million to 3 million each. Persisting microchimeric T cell clones went undetected.

The sequencing sample was made of blood. This chain connects TRBV15 to TRBJ2-7; unclear D gene. The sequence was collected from a girl aged 2 to 10 in good health. CDR3 sequence (DNA): TGTGCCACCAGAGAAGAGCACGAGCAGTACTTC. Its translation is CATREEHEQYF.